This entry concerns a single T cell receptor beta chain. The sample belongs to a study of read filtering for tumor transcriptome and immune sequencing. Study information: By R-ISS, stages I, II and III held about 8, 15 and 7 patients.

The CDR3 contains 13 residues. V was cut by 4 bases and J by 7 bases, with 13 bases left in between. Germline-derived CDR1 and CDR2 are SQVTM and ANQGSEA. This library used roughly 400 ng RNA and molecular barcoded adaptors spanning alpha/delta and beta/gamma chains. Via MiXCR, TCRdb re-called the reads, giving one row per CDR3 protein. The data contain around 130,000 distinct CDR3 sequences, 10% to 15% of them singletons. The chain couples TRBV29-1 to TRBJ2-2; TRBD1 is a possible D gene (5 bases). Sequencing was carried out using a population of CD138-negative cells sorted from bone marrow. This sequence was found in a donor older than 35 with multiple myeloma. The CDR3 sequence is CSVGGRVGGELFF. CDR3 sequence (DNA): TGCAGCGTTGGGGGCAGGGTCGGCGGGGAGCTGTTTTTT.